What follows is one T cell receptor (beta chain) and its context. The sample comes from a study of cytomegalovirus exposure and HLA in healthy donors. With 7 bases removed from V and 4 bases from J, the gap between germline ends came to 20 bases. Germline V lookup: CDR1 PRHDT, CDR2 FYEKMQ (reference sequence). CDR3 size: 15 residues. The PCR employed 60 Vbeta primers together with 13 Jbeta primers. Some clones are missing from TCRdb's copy, which holds only in-frame ones; the method was immunoSEQ multiplex PCR. The table lists around 76,000 clones, 70% of them singletons. This clonotype originated in a woman aged 45-65 years in good health and CMV-seropositive. V and J are TRBV13 and TRBJ2-7; D gene unclear. The sample comprised PBMCs. CDR3 in DNA: TGTGCCAGCACCCAGCGAAATGCAAAAAAATACGAGCAGTACTTC. Its protein product is CASTQRNAKKYEQYF.